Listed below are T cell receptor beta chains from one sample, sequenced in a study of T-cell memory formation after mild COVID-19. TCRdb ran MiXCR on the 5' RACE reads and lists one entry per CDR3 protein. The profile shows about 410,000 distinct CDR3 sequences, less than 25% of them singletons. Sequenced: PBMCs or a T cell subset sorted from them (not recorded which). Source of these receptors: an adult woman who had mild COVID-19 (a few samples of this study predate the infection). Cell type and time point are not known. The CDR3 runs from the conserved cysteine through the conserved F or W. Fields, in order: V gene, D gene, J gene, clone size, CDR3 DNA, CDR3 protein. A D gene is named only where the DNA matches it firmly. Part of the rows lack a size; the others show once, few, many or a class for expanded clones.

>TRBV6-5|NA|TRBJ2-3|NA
TGTGCCAGCAGTTACTCGACCGGGATCACAGATACGCAGTATTTT
CASSYSTGITDTQYF
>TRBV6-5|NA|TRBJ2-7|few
TGTGCCAGCAAGAAGGGAGGTTCCTACGAGCAGTACTTC
CASKKGGSYEQYF
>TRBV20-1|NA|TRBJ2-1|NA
TGCAGTGCTAGAGAATTTTCCAGCGGACCCTACAATGAGCAGTTCTTC
CSAREFSSGPYNEQFF
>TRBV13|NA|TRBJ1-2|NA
TGTGCCAGCAGCCCGAGGGGGGGAAGCTATGGCTACACCTTC
CASSPRGGSYGYTF
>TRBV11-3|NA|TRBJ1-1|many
TGTGCCAGCAGCCCCGGAAGAACAAGGGACACTGAAGCTTTCTTT
CASSPGRTRDTEAFF
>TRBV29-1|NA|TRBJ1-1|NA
TGCAGCGTCTCTGTTTGGACTTTCACCGAGGTGAACACTGAAGCTTTCTTT
CSVSVWTFTEVNTEAFF
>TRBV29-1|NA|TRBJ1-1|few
TGCAGCGTTGAGACTGTACATGAAGCTTTCTTT
CSVETVHEAFF
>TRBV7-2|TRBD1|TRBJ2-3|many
TGTGCCAGCAGATCGCACAGAACAGGGGCAGATACGCAGTATTTT
CASRSHRTGADTQYF
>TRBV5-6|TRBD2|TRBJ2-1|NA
TGTGCCAGCAGCTTAATAGCGGGCTCGTGGGATGAGCAGTTCTTC
CASSLIAGSWDEQFF
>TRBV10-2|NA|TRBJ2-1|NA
TGCGCCAGCAGCGGGGATGGGCTAGCAGCCAATGAGCAGTTCTTC
CASSGDGLAANEQFF
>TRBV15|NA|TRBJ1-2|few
TGTGCCACCAGCGGGGCGGGAGGCTACACCTTC
CATSGAGGYTF
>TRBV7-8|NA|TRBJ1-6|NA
TGTGCCAGCAGCTCTCCGACACAGGGATATAATTCACCCCTCCACTTT
CASSSPTQGYNSPLHF
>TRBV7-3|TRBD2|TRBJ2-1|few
TGTGCCAGCAGCTTAACCGGGGGGGCAGGTAATGAGCAGTTCTTC
CASSLTGGAGNEQFF
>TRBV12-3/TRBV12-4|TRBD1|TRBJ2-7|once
TGTGCCAGCAGTTTAGTAACAGGGGAGTACGAGCAGTACTTC
CASSLVTGEYEQYF
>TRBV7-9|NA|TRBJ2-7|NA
TGTGCCAGCAGTGCCCCCTATAGCTCCTACGAGCAGTACTTC
CASSAPYSSYEQYF
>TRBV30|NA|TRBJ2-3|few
TGTGCCTGGAGTTCTCCAGCGGGCTACACAGATACGCAGTATTTT
CAWSSPAGYTDTQYF
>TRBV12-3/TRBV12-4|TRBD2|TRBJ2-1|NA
TGTGCCAGCAGTTTAATGTTTGGCGGGAGGATTTTGTTATCTGACTACAATGAGCAGTTCTTC
CASSLMFGGRILLSDYNEQFF
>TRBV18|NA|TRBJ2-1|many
TGTGCCAGCTCACCAGGTTTGGACTACAATGAGCAGTTCTTC
CASSPGLDYNEQFF
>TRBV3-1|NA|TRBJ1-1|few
TGTGCCAGCAGCCAAGCTTGGGTGCCTTTCTTT
CASSQAWVPFF
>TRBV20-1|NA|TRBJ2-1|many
TGCAGTGCTATGGACAATGAGCAGTTCTTC
CSAMDNEQFF
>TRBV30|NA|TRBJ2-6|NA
TGTGCCTGGGGTCAGGGATTCTCTGGGGCCAACGTCCTGACTTTC
CAWGQGFSGANVLTF
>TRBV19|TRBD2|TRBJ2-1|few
TGTGCCAGTAGTATCGTACTAGCGGAAAATTACAATGAGCAGTTCTTC
CASSIVLAENYNEQFF
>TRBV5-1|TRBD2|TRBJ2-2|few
TGCGCCAGCAGCTTTACTAGCGGGGGCTTCACCGGGGAGCTGTTTTTT
CASSFTSGGFTGELFF
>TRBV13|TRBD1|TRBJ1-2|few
TGTGCCAGCAGCTTAGAGGGCGGACAGGACGGTAACTATGGCTACACCTTC
CASSLEGGQDGNYGYTF
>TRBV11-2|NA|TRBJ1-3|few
TGTGCCAGCAGCTTAAAGTATGACCGCTTAGCTGGAAACACCATATATTTT
CASSLKYDRLAGNTIYF
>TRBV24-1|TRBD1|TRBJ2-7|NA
TGTGCCACCAGTGACACGGGACAGGGGAGAGAGTACGAGCAGTACTTC
CATSDTGQGREYEQYF
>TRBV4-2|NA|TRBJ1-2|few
TGTGCCAGCAGCCGTGGGGTTGGCGATGGCTACACCTTC
CASSRGVGDGYTF
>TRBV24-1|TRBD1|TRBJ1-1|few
TGTGCCACCAGTGAAGGACAGGGGGCTGGTGAAGCTTTCTTT
CATSEGQGAGEAFF
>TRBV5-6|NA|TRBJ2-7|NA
TGTGCCAGCAGCTGGAGTTTGGGCGAGCAGTACTTC
CASSWSLGEQYF
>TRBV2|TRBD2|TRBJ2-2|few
TGTGCCAGCAGTCGCACTAGCGGAGCGAACACCGGGGAGCTGTTTTTT
CASSRTSGANTGELFF
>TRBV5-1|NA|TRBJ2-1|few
TGCGCCAGCAGCTCACGCGCGGGACAGAGATACAATGAGCAGTTCTTC
CASSSRAGQRYNEQFF
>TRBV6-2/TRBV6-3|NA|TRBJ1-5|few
TGTGCCAGCAGCTCTCCCTCCGTGGGCAATCAGCCCCAGCATTTT
CASSSPSVGNQPQHF
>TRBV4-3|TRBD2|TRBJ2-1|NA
TGCGCCAGCAGCCAAGATCGTAGCGGGGGCTACAATGAGCAGTTCTTC
CASSQDRSGGYNEQFF
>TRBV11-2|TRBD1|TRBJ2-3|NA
TGTGCCAGCAGTATACAGGGGTGGACAGATACGCAGTATTTT
CASSIQGWTDTQYF
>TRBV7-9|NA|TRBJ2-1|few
TGTGCCAGCAGCTTGGGGGGCTTCTTC
CASSLGGFF
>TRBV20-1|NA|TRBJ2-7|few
TGCAGTGCTACACCCGGTCCGTTCTACGAGCAGTACTTC
CSATPGPFYEQYF
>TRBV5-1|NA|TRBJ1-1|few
TGCGCCAGCAGCTTAAAGGTCCTGGACAGCCGGCGATGGAACACTGAAGCTTTCTTT
CASSLKVLDSRRWNTEAFF
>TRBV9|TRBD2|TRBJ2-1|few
TGTGCCAGCAGCGCACTAGGCGGGAGTAAGAATGAGCAGTTCTTC
CASSALGGSKNEQFF
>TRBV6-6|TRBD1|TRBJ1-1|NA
TGTGCCAGCAGTGATAGGACAGGAATGAACACTGAAGCTTTCTTT
CASSDRTGMNTEAFF
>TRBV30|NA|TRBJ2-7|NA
TGTGCCTGGAGTGTATTCGGGGGACGCCGGGAGTACTTC
CAWSVFGGRREYF
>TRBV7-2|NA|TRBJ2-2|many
TGTGCCAGCAGCCCTGAGGGCACCGGGGAGCTGTTTTTT
CASSPEGTGELFF
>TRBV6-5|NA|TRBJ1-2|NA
TGTGCCAGCAGTTACGCTAAGGCCGAAAACTATGGCTACACCTTC
CASSYAKAENYGYTF
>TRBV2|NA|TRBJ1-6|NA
TGTGCCAGCAGGTACACAGGAGCTGGCTCACCCCTCCACTTT
CASRYTGAGSPLHF
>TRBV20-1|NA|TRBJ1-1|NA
TGCAGTGCTAGGAGGCAACGCGTGATGAACACTGAAGCTTTCTTT
CSARRQRVMNTEAFF
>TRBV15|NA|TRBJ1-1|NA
TGTGCCACCAGCAGAGAGGCCACGGTTGAAGCTTTCTTT
CATSREATVEAFF
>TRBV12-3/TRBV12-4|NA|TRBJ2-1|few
TGTGCCAGCAGTTTCTGGGGGAATTCCTACAATGAGCAGTTCTTC
CASSFWGNSYNEQFF
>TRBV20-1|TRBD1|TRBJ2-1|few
TGCAGTGCCAGAGAGGGGACAGGGGCTCTCGATGAGCAGTTCTTC
CSAREGTGALDEQFF
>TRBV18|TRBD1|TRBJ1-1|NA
TGTGCCAGCTCACCAAGCACGGGACAGATAAACACTGAAGCTTTCTTT
CASSPSTGQINTEAFF
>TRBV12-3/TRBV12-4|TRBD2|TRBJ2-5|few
TGTGCCAGCAGACCAGCGGGCGGGAGTATCGGAGAGACCCAGTACTTC
CASRPAGGSIGETQYF
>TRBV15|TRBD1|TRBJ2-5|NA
TGTGCCACCAGCAGAGTAGAACAGGGGGAGACCCAGTACTTC
CATSRVEQGETQYF
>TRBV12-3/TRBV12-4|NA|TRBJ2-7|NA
TGTGCCAGCAGTGCCAACAGGGTCCACGAGCAGTACTTC
CASSANRVHEQYF
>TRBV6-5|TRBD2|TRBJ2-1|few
TGTGCCAGCAGTTACAGTGGGGGGGTCTACAATGAGCAGTTCTTC
CASSYSGGVYNEQFF
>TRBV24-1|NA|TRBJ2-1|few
TGTGCCACCAGTGCGGACAGCTACAATGAGCAGTTCTTC
CATSADSYNEQFF
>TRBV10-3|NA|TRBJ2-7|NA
TGTGCCATCAGTGGCGTAGACGGGTACGAGCAGTACTTC
CAISGVDGYEQYF
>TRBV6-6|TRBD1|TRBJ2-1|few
TGTGCCAGCAGTCTGGTCGGGGCCAACAGGGGGCATGAGCAGTTCTTC
CASSLVGANRGHEQFF
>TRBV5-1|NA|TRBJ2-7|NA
TGCGCCAGCAGCTTAGTAGAGCTTCCCTACGAGCAGTACTTC
CASSLVELPYEQYF
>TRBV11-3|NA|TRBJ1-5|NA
TGTGCCAGCAGCTTAGGGAGGGACAGCAATCAGCCCCAGCATTTT
CASSLGRDSNQPQHF
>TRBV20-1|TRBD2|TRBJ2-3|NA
TGCAGTGCTAGAGGACTAGCCCGCACAGATACGCAGTATTTT
CSARGLARTDTQYF